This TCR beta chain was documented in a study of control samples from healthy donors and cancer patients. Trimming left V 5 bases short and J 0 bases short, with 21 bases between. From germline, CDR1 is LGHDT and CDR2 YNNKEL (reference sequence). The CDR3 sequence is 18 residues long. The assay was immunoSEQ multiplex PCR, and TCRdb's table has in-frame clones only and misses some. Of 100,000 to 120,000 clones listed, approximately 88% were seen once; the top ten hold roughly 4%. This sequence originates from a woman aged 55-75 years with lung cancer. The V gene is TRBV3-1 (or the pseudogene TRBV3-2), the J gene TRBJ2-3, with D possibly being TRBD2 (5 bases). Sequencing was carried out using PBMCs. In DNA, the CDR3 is TGTGCCAGCAGCTTTCTAGCTGGTTACTCTCATAGCACAGATACGCAGTATTTT. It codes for CASSFLAGYSHSTDTQYF.